Listed below are T cell receptor beta chains from one sample, sequenced in a study of blood T cell repertoires in COVID-19. TCRdb's copy holds only in-frame clones and misses some; the assay was immunoSEQ multiplex PCR. The data contain 300,000 to 400,000 clones, roughly 90% of them singletons. The sample consisted of peripheral blood. These TCRs come from a woman aged 30 to 39 with COVID-19, enrolled during active disease. Both conserved end residues are part of each CDR3. A D gene is named only where the DNA matches it firmly. Size values are once, few and many counts, or a class for expanded clones, and some rows have none.

TRBD1	TRBV11-2	TRBJ1-1	.	CASSLDAAGGPEAFF	TGTGCCAGCAGCTTAGATGCGGCAGGGGGCCCTGAAGCTTTCTTT
TRBD1	TRBV5-1	TRBJ2-7	.	CASSTTGGDEQYF	TGCGCCAGCAGCACCACAGGGGGCGACGAGCAGTACTTC
.	TRBV19	TRBJ2-7	once	CASTPGGYSYEQYF	TGTGCCAGTACCCCAGGAGGCTACTCCTACGAGCAGTACTTC
TRBD1	TRBV29-1	TRBJ2-7	.	CSVDKTGDNEQYF	TGCAGCGTTGACAAGACAGGGGACAACGAGCAGTACTTC
TRBD1	TRBV5-4	TRBJ1-4	.	CASSAPGGGEKLFF	TGTGCCAGCAGCGCCCCAGGGGGAGGTGAAAAACTGTTTTTT
TRBD1	TRBV9	TRBJ2-7	once	CASSFGQGYEQYF	TGTGCCAGCAGCTTTGGACAGGGGTACGAGCAGTACTTC
TRBD2	TRBV7-6	TRBJ2-7	.	CASSLALAGGPGYEQYF	TGTGCCAGCAGCTTAGCATTAGCGGGAGGGCCAGGCTACGAGCAGTACTTC
.	TRBV27	TRBJ1-2	.	CASSPRTANYGYTF	TGTGCCAGCAGTCCCCGGACAGCTAACTATGGCTACACCTTC
TRBD1	TRBV28	TRBJ2-7	.	CASKGTGGWHEQYF	TGTGCCAGCAAAGGGACAGGGGGCTGGCACGAGCAGTACTTC
.	TRBV19	TRBJ2-1	.	CASSKASTYNEQFF	TGTGCCAGTAGTAAGGCTAGCACCTACAATGAGCAGTTCTTC
.	TRBV6-5	TRBJ1-6	.	CASTRQNSPLHF	TGTGCCAGCACCAGACAGAATTCACCCCTCCACTTT
.	TRBV9	TRBJ1-5	.	CASSVAGTDDQPQHF	TGTGCCAGCAGCGTAGCCGGAACAGACGATCAGCCCCAGCATTTT
.	TRBV14	TRBJ1-3	.	CASSQDWAGAGNTIYF	TGTGCCAGCAGCCAAGATTGGGCAGGGGCTGGAAACACCATATATTTT
.	TRBV30	TRBJ1-6	.	CACLGVGIHNSPLHF	TGTGCCTGCCTCGGGGTAGGCATCCATAATTCACCCCTCCACTTT
.	TRBV11-2	TRBJ2-7	.	CASSAVTSGQIYEQYF	TGTGCCAGCAGCGCAGTAACGTCGGGACAAATCTACGAGCAGTACTTC
.	TRBV27	TRBJ2-1	.	CASRQRGSYNEQFF	TGTGCCAGCAGGCAACGGGGATCCTACAATGAGCAGTTCTTC
TRBD2	TRBV3-1/TRBV3-2	TRBJ2-7	once	CASSRPLAGGEDEQYF	TGTGCCAGCAGCCGCCCTTTAGCGGGAGGGGAAGACGAGCAGTACTTC
.	TRBV7-9	TRBJ2-4	.	CASSSRELAKNIQYF	TGTGCCAGCAGCTCACGGGAACTAGCCAAAAACATTCAGTACTTC
.	TRBV19	TRBJ2-1	.	CASKVTESSYNEQFF	TGTGCCAGTAAGGTTACGGAGAGCTCCTACAATGAGCAGTTCTTC